Sequencing of this T cell receptor (beta chain) was carried out in a study of shared clonotypes between healthy human individuals. This table comes from immunoSEQ multiplex PCR, and its TCRdb copy is limited to in-frame clones, with some not included. In the table there are roughly 2 million clones, over 85% of which are singletons. Details on this clone: What it binds is not known.

Study-level results: Naive subsets, compared against memory subsets, generally had larger estimated richness values.

The CDR3 spans 11 residues. The V end was cut by 8 bases, the J end by 4 bases, with 7 bases between. Germline lookup yields CDR1 SGHTA and CDR2 FQGNSA. Material for sequencing was naive CD4+ T cells sorted from blood. Subset noted: CD45RA+ positively selected. The chain links TRBV7-2 to TRBJ2-3; D remains ambiguous. The sequence derives from a man younger than 30 in good health. CDR3 protein: CASGPADTQYF. The CDR3 DNA reads as TGTGCCAGCGGCCCTGCAGATACGCAGTATTTT. The full variable domain, its missing parts supplied by reference TRBV7-2 and TRBJ2-3, is GAGVSQSPSNKVTEKGKDVELRCDPISGHTALYWYRQSLGQGLEFLIYFQGNSAPDKSGLPSDRFSAERTGGSVSTLTIQRTQQEDSAVYLCASGPADTQYFGPGTRLTVL.